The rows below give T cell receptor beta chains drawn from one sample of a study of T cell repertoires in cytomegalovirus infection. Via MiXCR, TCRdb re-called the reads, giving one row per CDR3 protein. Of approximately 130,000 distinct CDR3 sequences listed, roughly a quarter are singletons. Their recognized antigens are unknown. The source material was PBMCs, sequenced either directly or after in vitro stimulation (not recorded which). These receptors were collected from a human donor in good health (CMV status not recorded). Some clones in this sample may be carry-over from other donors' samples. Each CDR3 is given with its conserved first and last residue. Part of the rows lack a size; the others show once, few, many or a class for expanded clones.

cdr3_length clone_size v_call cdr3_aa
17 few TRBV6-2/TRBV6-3 CATIERTSGRRSDTQYF
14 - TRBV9 CASSVGGGPGELFF
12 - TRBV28 CASSLRGRSYTF
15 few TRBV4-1 CASSRAGTMNTEAFF
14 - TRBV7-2 CASSLNGRDHEQYF
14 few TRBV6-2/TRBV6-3 CASRSGGSPYEQYF
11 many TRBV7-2 CASSQAHDRFF
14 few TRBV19 CASSTGRDTGELFF
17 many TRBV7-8 CASSLASGTANTGELFF
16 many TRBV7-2 CASSAGSGGGQETQYF
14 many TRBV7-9 CASSPGGDGQPQHF
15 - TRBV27 CASSLSGYLRTEAFF
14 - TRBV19 CASKPGQDHITQYF